The 29 T cell receptor beta chains below come from one sample, sequenced in a study of human T cells and chemical hapten exposure. TCRdb fed the RACE reads into MiXCR, producing one record per CDR3 protein. The table includes some 350,000 distinct CDR3 sequences, about 6% detected once. Time point reported: patch test 2, 6 weeks after DPC sensitization. Treatment in this sample: therapeutic diphenylcyclopropenone sensitization with weekly scalp DPC. The sample consisted of whole blood, taken in connection with sensitization to the hapten diphenylcyclopropenone (DPC). The origin of the receptors is a woman between 18 and 29 years old with alopecia areata. Some clones in this sample may be carry-over from other donors' samples.

The gene calls are TRBV9 and TRBJ1-6, with 9 bases fitting TRBD1. The CDR3 is made up of 16 amino acids. Germline values: CDR1 SGDLS, CDR2 YYNGEE. With V trimmed by 3 bases and J by 7 bases, 8 bases remained unmatched. This CDR3 is CASSATGTGPNSPLHF. DNA of the CDR3: TGTGCCAGCAGCGCAACCGGGACAGGGCCCAATTCACCCCTCCACTTT.

This clonotype was counted at least ten times. The CDR3: CAVEGGADSNQPQHF. The CDR3 DNA reads TGTGCCGTCGAGGGGGGGGCGGATAGCAATCAGCCCCAGCATTTT. The chain carries TRBV6-2 or TRBV6-3 and TRBJ1-5; a weak D match, TRBD1 (6 bases). Between the trimmed V and J ends, which lost 11 bases and 0 bases, there was a span of 17 bases. Per the germline V gene, CDR1 is MNHEY and CDR2 is SVGEGT. CDR3 length: 15 residues.

This clonotype has just a few counts. The rearrangement links TRBV6-5 to TRBJ2-3; 7 nucleotides agree with TRBD1. With V trimmed by 5 bases and J by 5 bases, 7 bases remained unmatched. The CDR3 length is 14 residues. CDR1 is MNHEY, CDR2 SVGAGI, per germline. The CDR3 DNA reads as TGTGCCAGCAGTGAGGGACAGAATTTAGATACGCAGTATTTT. Protein product: CASSEGQNLDTQYF.

Remarks on this clonotype: An end of the junction differs from the germline gene, which may be a read error. V and J are TRBV10-3 and TRBJ2-3; D perhaps matches TRBD2 (5 bases). Germline V lookup: CDR1 ENHRY, CDR2 SYGVKD. The CDR3 extends over 15 amino acids. This CDR3 is CTIKKRGSSTDTQYF. CDR3 DNA sequence: TGTACCATCAAAAAACGGGGATCTAGCACAGATACGCAGTATTTT.

In its sample, this clonotype was seen many times. The genes are TRBV6-4 and TRBJ2-2; TRBD1 agrees at 7 bases. With V trimmed by 6 bases and J by 6 bases, 4 bases remained unmatched. The germline V gene encodes CDR1 MRHNA and CDR2 SNTAGT. This CDR3 is 13 amino acids long. CDR3 coding DNA: TGTGCCAGCAGCCCCGGGACAGCCGGGGAGCTGTTTTTT. Translated: CASSPGTAGELFF.

The chain combines TRBV4-3 with TRBJ2-7; TRBD1 agrees at 9 bases. The CDR3 consists of 19 residues. Trimming removed 2 bases from V and 2 bases from J; junction bases left unmatched: 16. Looked up from germline, CDR1 is LGHNA and CDR2 is YSLEER. The CDR3 is CASSQLWTGVLNGAYEQYF. In DNA, the CDR3 is TGCGCCAGCAGCCAATTGTGGACAGGGGTCTTAAATGGGGCCTACGAGCAGTACTTC.

This clonotype has ten or more counts. The chain is built from TRBV7-2 and TRBJ1-1, with D perhaps matching TRBD1 (5 bases). Germline CDR1 SGHTA, CDR2 FQGNSA. Between the trimmed V and J ends, which lost 4 bases and 3 bases, there was a span of 12 bases. The CDR3 is 14 residues long. CDR3 amino acids: CASSSTVLDTEAFF. The CDR3 region has the DNA TGTGCCAGCAGCTCGACAGTACTGGACACTGAAGCTTTCTTT.

This clonotype was observed at least ten times. This sequence joins TRBV24-1 and TRBJ2-2; D remains unclear. CDR3 length: 13 amino acids. V lost 7 bases and J lost 3, with 8 bases in between. Germline lookup yields CDR1 KGHDR and CDR2 SFDVKD. CDR3: CATSLADTGELFF. CDR3 bases: TGTGCCACCAGCCTGGCGGACACCGGGGAGCTGTTTTTT.

Comment on this clonotype: A single base separates this from a much larger clone, so it may be a read error. The conserved closing phenylalanine or tryptophan is absent in this CDR3, likely reflecting a read error. J is TRBJ1-6 and V is TRBV12-3 or TRBV12-4; D is undetermined. CDR3 length: 14 amino acids. Trimming removed 7 bases at V and 9 bases at J, with 16 bases between. The CDR3 DNA is TGTGCCAGCACCCTAGGCAGTCGGGTTTCACCCCTCCACCTT. Amino acids: CASTLGSRVSPLHL.

This clonotype was counted ten times or more. The genes are TRBV9 and TRBJ2-2, with D perhaps TRBD1 (5 bases). V lost 0 bases, J lost 0 bases, and 12 bases lay in between. Germline V gene data show CDR1 as SGDLS and CDR2 as YYNGEE. CDR3 size: 17 residues. CDR3 nucleotides: TGTGCCAGCAGCGTAGAAGGGGATCTTACGAACACCGGGGAGCTGTTTTTT. Translating it yields CASSVEGDLTNTGELFF.

The table lists this clonotype with many counts. The genes are TRBV7-2 and TRBJ2-1; 7 nucleotides agree with TRBD2. CDR1 and CDR2 from the germline V gene are SGHTA and FQGNSA. Trimming took 8 bases from V and 5 from J; bases not matched to a gene: 9. The CDR3 is 14 residues long. The CDR3 loop reads CASHRAGSHNEQFF. DNA of the CDR3: TGTGCCAGCCATCGAGCGGGGTCACACAATGAGCAGTTCTTC.

The V and J genes are TRBV29-1 and TRBJ2-5; no clear D gene. The CDR3 has 12 amino acids. Germline assignment: CDR1 SQVTM and CDR2 ANQGSEA. Trimming left V 5 bases short and J 1 base short, with 8 bases between. The CDR3 region is CSVRVSQETQYF. The CDR3 coding sequence is TGCAGCGTTCGTGTGTCCCAAGAGACCCAGTACTTC.

This clonotype has at least ten counts. The V gene is TRBV5-1, the J gene TRBJ1-6; D is unclear. With 0 bases removed from V and 5 bases from J, the gap between germline ends came to 15 bases. Germline V gene data show CDR1 as SGHRS and CDR2 as YFSETQ. This CDR3 has 17 residues. This chain's CDR3 is CASSLVSIGEDNSPLHF. The CDR3 bases are TGCGCCAGCAGCTTGGTTAGCATCGGAGAAGATAATTCACCCCTCCACTTT.

The V gene is TRBV10-3, the J gene TRBJ1-5, with a possible D match to TRBD1 (5 bases). This CDR3 is 14 amino acids long. Germline V gene data show CDR1 as ENHRY and CDR2 as SYGVKD. V gave up 6 bases and J gave up 2 bases, with 11 bases separating them. CDR3 bases: TGTGCCATCAGCACCTGGGGGGGCAATCAGCCCCAGCATTTT. Its translation: CAISTWGGNQPQHF.

This chain links TRBV6-1 with TRBJ1-1; D call uncertain. Trimming pared 4 bases from V and 8 bases from J, leaving 14 bases between. The germline V gene encodes CDR1 MNHNS and CDR2 SASEGT. This CDR3 spans 13 amino acids. The CDR3 bases are TGTGCCAGCAGTGTATCGGTGTATGGAGAAGCTTTCTTT. Translating it yields CASSVSVYGEAFF.

At least ten counts were recorded for this clonotype. V gene TRBV20-1 combines with J gene TRBJ1-5, with D maybe TRBD1 (6 bases). The germline V gene encodes CDR1 DFQATT and CDR2 SNEGSKA (reference sequence). This CDR3 has 15 residues. The V end was cut by 1 base, the J end by 2 bases, with 12 bases between. In DNA, the CDR3 is TGCAGTGCTAGAGTACCAGGGGCAGGCAATCAGCCCCAGCATTTT. This codes for CSARVPGAGNQPQHF.

This clonotype appeared many times. V gene TRBV7-6 combines with J gene TRBJ2-3; D is perhaps TRBD1 (5 bases). V was clipped by 8 bases and J by 2 bases, with 11 bases between them. This CDR3 has 13 amino acids. The germline V gene encodes CDR1 SGHVS and CDR2 FNYEAQ. CDR3 nucleotide sequence: TGTGCCAGCGGTGGCAGGGACACAGATACGCAGTATTTT. Protein sequence: CASGGRDTDTQYF.

This clonotype has ten or more counts. The gene calls are TRBV5-1 and TRBJ1-5; no clear D gene. Germline CDR1 reads SGHRS; CDR2 reads YFSETQ. The CDR3 sequence is 15 residues long. Between the trimmed V and J ends, which lost 4 bases and 5 bases, there was a span of 16 bases. CDR3 sequence (DNA): TGCGCCAGCAGCCCGGACCCATTGTTAGATCAGCCCCAGCATTTT. Translated, it gives CASSPDPLLDQPQHF.

This clonotype showed up many times. The rearrangement links TRBV15 to TRBJ1-1; TRBD1 matches at 7 bases. CDR3 length: 15 residues. The germline V gene has CDR1 LNHNV and CDR2 YYDKDF (reference sequence). V dropped 5 bases and J dropped 1; count of bases not matched to a gene: 7. CDR3 nucleotides: TGTGCCACCAGCCTTCCAGGGGGGAAGAACACTGAAGCTTTCTTT. As protein: CATSLPGGKNTEAFF.

A few counts support this clonotype. J is TRBJ2-3 and V is TRBV3-1; unclear D gene. The CDR3 consists of 10 residues. Between the trimmed V and J ends, which lost 8 bases and 7 bases, there was a span of 7 bases. Germline CDR1 is LGHDT and CDR2 is YNNKEL (reference sequence). CDR3: CASGWNTQYF. CDR3 sequence (DNA): TGTGCCAGCGGCTGGAATACGCAGTATTTT.

V and J are TRBV6-2 or TRBV6-3 and TRBJ2-2; D remains unclear. Trimming removed 7 bases from V and 2 bases from J, with 14 bases in between. Germline loops: CDR1 MNHEY, CDR2 SVGEGT. CDR3 length: 15 amino acids. CDR3 sequence: CASTEMVSNTGELFF. The DNA for the CDR3 is TGTGCCAGCACAGAAATGGTATCTAACACCGGGGAGCTGTTTTTT.

Of note for this clonotype: This sequence may be a read error, since a much larger clone differs from it by one base. The V gene is TRBV3-1, the J gene TRBJ2-6, with a possible D match to TRBD1 (6 bases). CDR3 length: 13 amino acids. Germline-derived CDR1 and CDR2 are LGHDT and YNNKEL (reference sequence). V was trimmed by 10 bases and J by 2 bases, leaving 9 bases between them. The CDR3 DNA reads as TGTGCCACCTCAGGGGCTGGGGCCAACGTCCTGACTTTC. This encodes CATSGAGANVLTF.

This clonotype was seen at least ten times. V and J are TRBV12-3 or TRBV12-4 and TRBJ1-6, with D perhaps TRBD1 (5 bases). The CDR3 runs 13 residues. V gave up 6 bases and J gave up 9 bases, with 12 bases separating them. DNA for the CDR3: TGTGCCAGCAGACCCTCCGACAGTTCACCCCTCCACTTT. As protein: CASRPSDSSPLHF.

This chain joins TRBV6-2 or TRBV6-3 and TRBJ2-1; D call uncertain. This CDR3 region has 13 residues. V was clipped by 3 bases and J by 5 bases, with 8 bases between them. Germline V CDR1 and CDR2: MNHEY, SVGEGT. The CDR3 DNA reads as TGTGCCAGCAGTTATAAGGAAAACAATGAGCAGTTCTTC. It yields the protein CASSYKENNEQFF.

This clonotype has just a few counts. The chain combines TRBV12-3 or TRBV12-4 with TRBJ2-3; the D is unclear. The CDR3 consists of 15 residues. Between the trimmed V and J ends, which lost 1 base and 2 bases, there was a span of 10 bases. The CDR3 nucleotides read TGTGCCAGCAGTTTAGAACAGTCCTCCACAGATACGCAGTATTTT. Residues: CASSLEQSSTDTQYF.

Only a few counts were recorded for this clonotype. The chain is built from TRBV7-2 and TRBJ1-2, with D possibly TRBD1 on 5 matching bases. From germline, CDR1 is SGHTA and CDR2 FQGNSA. V lost 0 bases and J lost 5, with 13 bases in between. This CDR3 contains 15 residues. CDR3: CASSLAGREGYGYTF. For the CDR3, the DNA is TGTGCCAGCAGCTTAGCGGGCAGGGAAGGGTATGGCTACACCTTC. The entire variable domain, with the rest obtained from reference TRBV7-2 and TRBJ1-2, is as follows: GAGVSQSPSNKVTEKGKDVELRCDPISGHTALYWYRQSLGQGLEFLIYFQGNSAPDKSGLPSDRFSAERTGGSVSTLTIQRTQQEDSAVYLCASSLAGREGYGYTFGSGTRLTVV.

The chain combines TRBV5-5 with TRBJ1-1; no firm D call. CDR1 SGHKS and CDR2 YYEKEE come from the germline V gene (reference sequence). V was pared by 4 bases and J by 1 base, with 11 bases between. The CDR3 spans 14 residues. CDR3 sequence reads: CASSTRRGNTEAFF. In DNA form, the CDR3 reads TGTGCCAGCAGCACGAGACGGGGGAACACTGAAGCTTTCTTT.

The V gene is TRBV5-1, the J gene TRBJ2-5; tentatively, D is TRBD1 (5 bases). The V end was cut by 6 bases, the J end by 1 base, with 16 bases between. Germline V lookup: CDR1 SGHRS, CDR2 YFSETQ. This CDR3 has 15 residues. The CDR3 spells CASTTTGQVQETQYF. CDR3 sequence (DNA): TGCGCCAGCACCACGACCGGACAAGTCCAAGAGACCCAGTACTTC. Together with reference TRBV5-1 and TRBJ2-5, the CDR3 gives the full variable domain: KAGVTQTPRYLIKTRGQQVTLSCSPISGHRSVSWYQQTPGQGLQFLFEYFSETQRNKGNFPGRFSGRQFSNSRSEMNVSTLELGDSALYLCASTTTGQVQETQYFGPGTRLLVL.

This clonotype was detected many times. The J gene is TRBJ1-6, the V gene TRBV2; no definite D call. Germline V gives CDR1 SNHLY, CDR2 FYNNEI. The V and J ends lost 6 bases and 6 bases respectively, with 12 bases between them. This CDR3 comprises 14 residues. In nucleotides, the CDR3 is TGTGCCAGCAGACGGGGAGGGAGTAATTCACCCCTCCACTTT. Amino acids: CASRRGGSNSPLHF.